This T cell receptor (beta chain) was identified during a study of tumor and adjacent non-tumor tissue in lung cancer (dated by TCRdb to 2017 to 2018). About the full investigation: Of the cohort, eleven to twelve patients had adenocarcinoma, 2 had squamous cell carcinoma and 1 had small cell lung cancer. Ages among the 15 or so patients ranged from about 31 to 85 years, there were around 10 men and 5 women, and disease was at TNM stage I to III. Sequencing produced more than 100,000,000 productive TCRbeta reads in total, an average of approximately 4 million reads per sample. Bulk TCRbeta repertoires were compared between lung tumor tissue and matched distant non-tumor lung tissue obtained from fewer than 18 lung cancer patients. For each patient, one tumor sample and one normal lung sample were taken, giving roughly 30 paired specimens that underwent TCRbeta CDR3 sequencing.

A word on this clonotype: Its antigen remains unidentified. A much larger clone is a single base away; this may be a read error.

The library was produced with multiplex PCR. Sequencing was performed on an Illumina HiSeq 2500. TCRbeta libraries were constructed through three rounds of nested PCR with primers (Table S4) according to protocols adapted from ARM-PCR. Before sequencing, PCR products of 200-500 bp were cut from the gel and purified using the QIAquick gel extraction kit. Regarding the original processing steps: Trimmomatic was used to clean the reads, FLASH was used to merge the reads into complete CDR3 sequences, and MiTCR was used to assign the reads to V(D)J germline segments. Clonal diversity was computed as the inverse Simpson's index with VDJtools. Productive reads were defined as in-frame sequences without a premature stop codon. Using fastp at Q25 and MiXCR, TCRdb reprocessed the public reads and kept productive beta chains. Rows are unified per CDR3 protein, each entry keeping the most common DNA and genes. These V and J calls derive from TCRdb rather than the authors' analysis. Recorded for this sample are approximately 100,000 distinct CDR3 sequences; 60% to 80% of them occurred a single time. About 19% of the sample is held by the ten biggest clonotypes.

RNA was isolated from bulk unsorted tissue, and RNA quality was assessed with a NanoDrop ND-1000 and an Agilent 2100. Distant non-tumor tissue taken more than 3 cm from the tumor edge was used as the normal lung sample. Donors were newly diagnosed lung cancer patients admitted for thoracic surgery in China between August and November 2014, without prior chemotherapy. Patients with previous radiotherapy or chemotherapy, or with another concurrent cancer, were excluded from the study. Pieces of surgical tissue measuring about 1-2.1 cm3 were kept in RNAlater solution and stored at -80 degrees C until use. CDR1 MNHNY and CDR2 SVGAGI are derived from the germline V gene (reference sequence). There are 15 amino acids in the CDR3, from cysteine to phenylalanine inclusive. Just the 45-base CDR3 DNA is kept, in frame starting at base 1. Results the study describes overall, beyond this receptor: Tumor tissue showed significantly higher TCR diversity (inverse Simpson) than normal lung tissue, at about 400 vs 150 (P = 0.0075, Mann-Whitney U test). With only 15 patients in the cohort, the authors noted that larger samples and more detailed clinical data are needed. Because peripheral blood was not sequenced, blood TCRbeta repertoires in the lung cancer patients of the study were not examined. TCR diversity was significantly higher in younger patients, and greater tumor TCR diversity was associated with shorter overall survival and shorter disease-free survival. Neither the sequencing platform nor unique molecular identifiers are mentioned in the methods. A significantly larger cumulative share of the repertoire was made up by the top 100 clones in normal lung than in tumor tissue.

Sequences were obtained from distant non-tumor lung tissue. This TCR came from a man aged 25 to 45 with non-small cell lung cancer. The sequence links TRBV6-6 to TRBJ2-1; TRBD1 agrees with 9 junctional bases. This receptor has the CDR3 CASSHPGQGYTEQFF. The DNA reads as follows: TGTGCCAGCAGTCACCCGGGACAGGGATACACTGAGCAGTTCTTC.